Included here is one TCR beta chain sequence, with context. The CDR3 length is 15 residues. Germline values: CDR1 KGHSH, CDR2 LQKENI. After removal of 5 bases from V and 3 bases from J, the junction contained 9 bases not matched to a gene. This specimen belongs to a study of T cell changes during pregnancy in multiple sclerosis. Some clones are missing from TCRdb's copy, which holds only in-frame ones; the method was immunoSEQ multiplex PCR. The sample includes tens of thousands of clones, approximately 90% of them seen just once. The sequenced sample was peripheral blood, obtained in the first trimester of pregnancy. This TCR derives from a female donor in good health, enrolled as a control in a pregnancy study. The rearrangement uses TRBV18 and TRBJ1-1; 7 nucleotides line up with TRBD1. The CDR3 region is CASSTRQGQDTEAFF. The CDR3 DNA sequence: TGTGCCAGCTCAACTCGACAGGGCCAGGACACTGAAGCTTTCTTT.